The 18 T cell receptor beta chains below all came from one sample that was sequenced in a study of Ad26.COV2.S vaccination and SARS-CoV-2 variants. The assay was immunoSEQ multiplex PCR, and TCRdb's table has in-frame clones only and misses some. Among hundreds of thousands of clones, nearly 90% were seen once, and the ten largest hold around 2.5%. As for treatment: 15 to 20 received Ad26.COV2.S at low or high dose, single or two shots; roughly five received placebo; per-sample allocation not given. Sampling was done on day 63 after the first vaccine or placebo injection. The material sequenced was peripheral blood, taken in a trial of Ad26.COV2.S vaccine versus placebo. All receptors come from a person between 18 and 59 years old who received the Ad26.COV2.S COVID-19 vaccine or a placebo.

The chain combines TRBV19 with TRBJ1-1; no clear D gene. Germline V CDR1 and CDR2: LNHDA, SQIVND (reference sequence). Trimming left V 3 bases short and J 8 bases short, with 13 bases between. The CDR3 extends over 13 amino acids. This chain's CDR3 is CASSIVSRAEAFF. In DNA, the CDR3 is TGTGCCAGTAGTATTGTTTCCCGGGCCGAAGCTTTCTTT.

The rearrangement joins TRBV18 to TRBJ2-7; D is perhaps TRBD2 (6 bases). Germline values: CDR1 KGHSH, CDR2 LQKENI. Trimming cost V 3 bases and J 3 bases, with 12 bases left between them. The CDR3 length is 14 residues. DNA of the CDR3: TGTGCCAGCTCACCCGGGGTAGCGGACTACGAGCAGTACGTC. As protein: CASSPGVADYEQYV.

The chain recombines TRBV6-5 with TRBJ1-1; the D gene is possibly TRBD1 (6 bases). From germline, CDR1 is MNHEY and CDR2 SVGAGI. Trimming removed 7 bases at V and 8 bases at J, with 20 bases between. The CDR3 has 14 amino acids. CDR3 nucleotide sequence: TGTGCCAGCATTCTCCAATGGGGGCCAACAGAAGCTTTCTTT. This encodes CASILQWGPTEAFF.

This chain uses TRBV7-9 with TRBJ2-5; D unresolved. The CDR3 loop spans 10 amino acids. V was clipped by 3 bases and J by 7 bases, with 3 bases between them. In germline, CDR1 is SEHNR, CDR2 FQNEAQ (reference sequence). The DNA for the CDR3 is TGTGCCAGCAGCTTCGGGACCCAGTACTTC. Translated: CASSFGTQYF.

The chain couples TRBV7-8 to TRBJ1-1; tentative D call: TRBD1 (6 bases). The V end was cut by 1 base, the J end by 0 bases, with 15 bases between. The germline V gene encodes CDR1 SGHVS and CDR2 FQNEAQ. This CDR3 has 17 amino acids. This CDR3 is CASSLGVTGLMNTEAFF. The CDR3, as DNA: TGTGCCAGCAGCTTAGGGGTGACAGGCCTCATGAACACTGAAGCTTTCTTT. The full variable domain, its missing parts supplied by reference TRBV7-8 and TRBJ1-1, is GAGVSQSPRYKVAKRGQDVALRCDPISGHVSLFWYQQALGQGPEFLTYFQNEAQLDKSGLPSDRFFAERPEGSVSTLKIQRTQQEDSAVYLCASSLGVTGLMNTEAFFGQGTRLTVV.

The count of this clone is one. The CDR3 here is CASSLQVSTDTQYF. The CDR3, as DNA: TGTGCCAGCAGCTTACAGGTCTCAACAGATACGCAGTATTTT. V gene TRBV7-3 combines with J gene TRBJ2-3; D is uncertain. The germline V gene has CDR1 SGHTA and CDR2 FQGTGA. The CDR3 is 14 amino acids. The germline V and J ends were trimmed by 2 bases and 3 bases, with 9 bases remaining between them.

The rearrangement links TRBV5-8 to TRBJ1-5; no clear D gene. CDR3 length: 13 amino acids. Germline-derived CDR1 and CDR2 are SGHTS and YDEGEE. Trimming stripped 0 bases from V and 5 bases from J, with 6 bases between. The CDR3 DNA follows: TGTGCCAGCAGCTTGGGGCCCTATCAGCCCCAGCATTTT. Protein: CASSLGPYQPQHF.

The chain joins TRBV7-7 to TRBJ2-2; TRBD2 matches at 8 bases. The CDR3 sequence is 13 residues long. Trimming cost V 5 bases and J 10 bases; bases outside gene matches: 6. Per germline, CDR1 SSHAT and CDR2 FNYEAQ (reference sequence). CDR3 region: CASSKRGGQELFF. The CDR3 nucleotides are TGTGCCAGCAGCAAACGGGGGGGCCAGGAGCTGTTTTTT.

J is TRBJ2-3 and V is TRBV3-1 (or the pseudogene TRBV3-2), with TRBD2 matching over 8 bases. The germline gives CDR1 LGHDT, CDR2 YNNKEL (reference sequence). The CDR3 runs to 20 residues. J gave up 7 bases and V 4 bases, and 25 bases lay outside the gene matches. Written as DNA, the CDR3 is TGTGCCAGCAGCCCGCTGAGGGGACTAGTAAGTGGTGGGGTCATGAATACGCAGTATTTT. Encoded protein: CASSPLRGLVSGGVMNTQYF.

The rearrangement links TRBV3-1 (or the pseudogene TRBV3-2) to TRBJ1-1; the D is unclear. The CDR3 is made up of 16 amino acids. V was shortened by 2 bases and J by 5 bases, with 18 bases between the two germline ends. Germline V lookup: CDR1 LGHDT, CDR2 YNNKEL (reference sequence). The CDR3 loop is CASSQRSLNQVTEAFF. For the CDR3, the DNA is TGTGCCAGCAGCCAAAGGTCCCTCAATCAAGTGACTGAAGCTTTCTTT.

This sequence joins TRBV5-5 and TRBJ2-1; D call uncertain. V lost 4 bases, J lost 7 bases, and 12 bases lay in between. The CDR3 is made up of 13 amino acids. The germline V gene has CDR1 SGHKS and CDR2 YYEKEE (reference sequence). The CDR3 spells CASSPRTGNEQFF. The CDR3 DNA follows: TGTGCCAGCAGCCCCAGGACCGGGAATGAGCAGTTCTTC. The full variable domain, with the rest looked up from reference TRBV5-5 and TRBJ2-1, is DAGVTQSPTHLIKTRGQQVTLRCSPISGHKSVSWYQQVLGQGPQFIFQYYEKEERGRGNFPDRFSARQFPNYSSELNVNALLLGDSALYLCASSPRTGNEQFFGPGTRLTVL.

This rearrangement joins TRBV5-8 to TRBJ1-3; D gene unclear. The CDR3 runs to 15 residues. With 0 bases removed from V and 2 bases from J, the gap between germline ends came to 9 bases. Germline V CDR1 and CDR2: SGHTS, YDEGEE. The CDR3 protein is CASSLDLLPGNTIYF. CDR3 nucleotide sequence: TGTGCCAGCAGCTTGGACCTCCTTCCTGGAAACACCATATATTTT.

The rearrangement joins TRBV2 to TRBJ1-5, with D unclear. Trimming removed 2 bases at V and 8 bases at J, with 7 bases between. The CDR3 is 12 residues long. The germline V gene encodes CDR1 SNHLY and CDR2 FYNNEI. The CDR3, as DNA: TGTGCCAGCAGTGAATCCCCGGAGCCCCAGCATTTT. Amino acids: CASSESPEPQHF.

The V gene is TRBV19, the J gene TRBJ1-5; D is unresolved. Germline V gene sequence: CDR1 LNHDA, CDR2 SQIVND (reference sequence). The CDR3 covers 12 residues. Trimming took 3 bases from V and 7 from J, leaving 7 bases between them. CDR3 in amino acids: CASSILGQPQHF. The CDR3 DNA reads TGTGCCAGTAGTATCCTCGGGCAGCCCCAGCATTTT.

The V call is TRBV28, the J call TRBJ2-5, with 7 bases fitting TRBD2. This CDR3 region has 13 residues. The germline V gene encodes CDR1 MDHEN and CDR2 SYDVKM. J lost 4 bases, V lost 7 bases, and 6 bases had no gene match. In DNA form, the CDR3 reads TGTGCCAGCACCATACCGGGGGGAGAGACCCAGTACTTC. Its protein is CASTIPGGETQYF.

V gene TRBV18 combines with J gene TRBJ1-3; 7 bases agree with TRBD1. Losses at the gene ends were 6 bases for V and 4 bases for J; bases not matched to a gene: 9. From germline, CDR1 is KGHSH and CDR2 LQKENI. This CDR3 spans 15 amino acids. CDR3 sequence: CASSYDRAGGNTIYF. CDR3 in DNA: TGTGCCAGCTCCTACGACAGGGCTGGGGGAAACACCATATATTTT.

This clone was counted between two and nine times. The V and J genes are TRBV5-1 and TRBJ2-7; perhaps TRBD2 as D (5 bases). Germline V gives CDR1 SGHRS, CDR2 YFSETQ. V was cut by 4 bases and J by 9 bases, with 17 bases left in between. This CDR3 spans 13 amino acids. CDR3: CASSETGPTRQYF. The CDR3 DNA sequence: TGCGCCAGCAGCGAGACCGGGCCAACTAGGCAGTACTTC.

The chain carries TRBV9 and TRBJ2-5; the D gene is possibly TRBD2 (5 bases). Trimming left V 3 bases short and J 5 bases short, with 14 bases between. Germline CDR1 is SGDLS and CDR2 is YYNGEE. CDR3 length: 14 amino acids. The CDR3 loop is CASSGPGMGETQYF. The CDR3 DNA follows: TGTGCCAGCAGCGGCCCGGGGATGGGGGAGACCCAGTACTTC.